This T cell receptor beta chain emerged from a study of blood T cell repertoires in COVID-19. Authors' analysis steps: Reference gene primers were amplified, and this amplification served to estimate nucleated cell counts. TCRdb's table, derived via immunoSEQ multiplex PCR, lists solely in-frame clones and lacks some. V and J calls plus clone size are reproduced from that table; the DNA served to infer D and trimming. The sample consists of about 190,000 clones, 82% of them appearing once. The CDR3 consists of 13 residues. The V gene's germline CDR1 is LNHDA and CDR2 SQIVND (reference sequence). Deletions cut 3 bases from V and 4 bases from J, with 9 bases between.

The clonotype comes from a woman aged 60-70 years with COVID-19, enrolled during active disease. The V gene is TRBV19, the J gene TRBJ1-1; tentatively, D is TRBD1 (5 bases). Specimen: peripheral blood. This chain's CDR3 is CASSMVRGTEAFF. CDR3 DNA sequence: TGTGCCAGTAGTATGGTAAGGGGCACTGAAGCTTTCTTT.